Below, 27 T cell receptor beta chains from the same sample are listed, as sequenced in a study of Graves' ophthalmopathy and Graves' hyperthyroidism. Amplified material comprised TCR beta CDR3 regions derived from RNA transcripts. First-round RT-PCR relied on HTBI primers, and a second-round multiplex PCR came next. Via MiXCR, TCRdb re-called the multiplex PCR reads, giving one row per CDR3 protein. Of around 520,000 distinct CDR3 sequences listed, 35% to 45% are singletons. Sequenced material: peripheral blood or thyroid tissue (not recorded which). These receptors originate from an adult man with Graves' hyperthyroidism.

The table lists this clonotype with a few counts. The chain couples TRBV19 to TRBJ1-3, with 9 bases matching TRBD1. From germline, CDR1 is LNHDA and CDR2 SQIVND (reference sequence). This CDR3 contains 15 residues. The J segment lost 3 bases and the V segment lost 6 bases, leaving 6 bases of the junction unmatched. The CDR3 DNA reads TGTGCCAGTAGCAGACCGACAGGGGGTGGAAACACCATATATTTT. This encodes CASSRPTGGGNTIYF.

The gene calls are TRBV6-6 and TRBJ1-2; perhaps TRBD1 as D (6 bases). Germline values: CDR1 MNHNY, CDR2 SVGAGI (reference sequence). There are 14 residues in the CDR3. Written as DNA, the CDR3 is TGTGCGGGTGGGGGGCGCGAACTTTTCTATGGCTACACCTTC. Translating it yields CAGGGRELFYGYTF.

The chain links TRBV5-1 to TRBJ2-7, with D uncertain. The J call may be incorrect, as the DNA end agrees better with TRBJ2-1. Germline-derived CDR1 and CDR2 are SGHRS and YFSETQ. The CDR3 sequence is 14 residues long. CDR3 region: CASSLGEPYNEQFF. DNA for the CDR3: TGCGCCAGCAGCTTGGGAGAACCGTACAATGAGCAGTTCTTC.

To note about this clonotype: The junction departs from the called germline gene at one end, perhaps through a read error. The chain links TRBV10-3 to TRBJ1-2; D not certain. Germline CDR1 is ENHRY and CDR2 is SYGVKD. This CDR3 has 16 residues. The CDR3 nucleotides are TGTGCCAGCAGTTACTTTGTGGGAGCGTCCAACTATGGCTACACCTTC. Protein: CASSYFVGASNYGYTF.

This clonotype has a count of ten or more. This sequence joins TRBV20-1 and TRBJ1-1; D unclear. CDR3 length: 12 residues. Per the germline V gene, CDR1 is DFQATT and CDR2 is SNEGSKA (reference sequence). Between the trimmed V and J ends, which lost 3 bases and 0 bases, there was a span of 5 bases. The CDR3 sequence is CSASIVNTEAFF. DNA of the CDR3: TGCAGTGCTAGTATCGTGAACACTGAAGCTTTCTTT.

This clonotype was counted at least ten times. The CDR3 nucleotides are TGTGCCAGCAGGACCACAAGCTACGAGCAGTACTTC. It codes for CASRTTSYEQYF. The chain links TRBV6-6 to TRBJ2-7, with D hard to call. CDR1 is MNHNY, CDR2 SVGAGI, per germline (reference sequence). The V end was cut by 6 bases, the J end by 3 bases, with 9 bases between. The CDR3 consists of 12 residues.

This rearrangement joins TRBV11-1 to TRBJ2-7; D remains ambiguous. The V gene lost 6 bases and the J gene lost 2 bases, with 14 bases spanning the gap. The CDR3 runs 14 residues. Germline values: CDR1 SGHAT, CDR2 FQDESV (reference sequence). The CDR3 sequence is CASSDRANTYEQYF. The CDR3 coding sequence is TGTGCCAGCAGTGACCGAGCGAACACCTACGAGCAGTACTTC.

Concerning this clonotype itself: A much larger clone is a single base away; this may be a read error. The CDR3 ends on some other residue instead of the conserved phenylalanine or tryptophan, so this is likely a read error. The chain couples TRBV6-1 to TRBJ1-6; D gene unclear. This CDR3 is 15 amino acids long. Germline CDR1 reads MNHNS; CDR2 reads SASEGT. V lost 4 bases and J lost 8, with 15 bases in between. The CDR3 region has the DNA TGTGCCAGCAGTGCGGAGGACGGTGGGTATTCACCCCTCCACTCT. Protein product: CASSAEDGGYSPLHS.

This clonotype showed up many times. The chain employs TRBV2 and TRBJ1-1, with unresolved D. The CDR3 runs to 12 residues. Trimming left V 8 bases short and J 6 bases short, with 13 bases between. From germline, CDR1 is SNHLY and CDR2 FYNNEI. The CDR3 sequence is CASLLVGSEAFF. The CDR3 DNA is TGTGCCAGCCTCCTGGTGGGGTCTGAAGCTTTCTTT.

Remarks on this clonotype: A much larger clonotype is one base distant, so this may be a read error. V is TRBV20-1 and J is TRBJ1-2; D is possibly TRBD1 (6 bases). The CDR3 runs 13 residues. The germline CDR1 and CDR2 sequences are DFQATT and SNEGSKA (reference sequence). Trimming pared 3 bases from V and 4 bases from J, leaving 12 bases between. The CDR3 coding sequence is TGCAGTGCTAGCTCCAACAGGGCCTATGGCTACACCTTC. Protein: CSASSNRAYGYTF.

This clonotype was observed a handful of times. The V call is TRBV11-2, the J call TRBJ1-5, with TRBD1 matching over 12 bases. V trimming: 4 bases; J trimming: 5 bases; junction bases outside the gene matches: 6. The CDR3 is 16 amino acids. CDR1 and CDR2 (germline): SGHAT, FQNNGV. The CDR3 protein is CASSSGTGGSDQPQHF. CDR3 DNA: TGTGCCAGCAGCTCCGGGACAGGGGGCTCGGATCAGCCCCAGCATTTT. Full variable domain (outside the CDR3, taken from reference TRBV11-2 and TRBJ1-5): EAGVAQSPRYKIIEKRQSVAFWCNPISGHATLYWYQQILGQGPKLLIQFQNNGVVDDSQLPKDRFSAERLKGVDSTLKIQPAKLEDSAVYLCASSSGTGGSDQPQHFGDGTRLSIL.

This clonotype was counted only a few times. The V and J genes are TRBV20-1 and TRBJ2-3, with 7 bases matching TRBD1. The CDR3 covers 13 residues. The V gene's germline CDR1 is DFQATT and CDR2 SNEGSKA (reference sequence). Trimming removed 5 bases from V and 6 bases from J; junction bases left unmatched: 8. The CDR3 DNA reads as TGCAGTGCTCCGGGACAGCCCTGGGATACGCAGTATTTT. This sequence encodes CSAPGQPWDTQYF.

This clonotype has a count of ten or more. The DNA of the CDR3 is TGCAGTGCTAGTGGGGACCCCAGGAACACTGAAGCTTTCTTT. Its protein is CSASGDPRNTEAFF. The chain combines TRBV20-1 with TRBJ1-1, with D maybe TRBD1 (5 bases). The germline V gene encodes CDR1 DFQATT and CDR2 SNEGSKA (reference sequence). V was clipped by 3 bases and J by 1 base, with 12 bases between them. The CDR3 loop spans 14 amino acids.

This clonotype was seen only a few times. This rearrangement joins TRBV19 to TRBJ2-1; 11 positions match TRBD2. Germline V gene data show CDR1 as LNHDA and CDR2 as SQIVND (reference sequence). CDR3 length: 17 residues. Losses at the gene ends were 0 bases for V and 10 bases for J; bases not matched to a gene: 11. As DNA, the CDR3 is TGTGCCAGTAGTATAGATCAAACGCTAGCGGGAGGTGGAGAGCAGTTCTTC. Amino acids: CASSIDQTLAGGGEQFF.

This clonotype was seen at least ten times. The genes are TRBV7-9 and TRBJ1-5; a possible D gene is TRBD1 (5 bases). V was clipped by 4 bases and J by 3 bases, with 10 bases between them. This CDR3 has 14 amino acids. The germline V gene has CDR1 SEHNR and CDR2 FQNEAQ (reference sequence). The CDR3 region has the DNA TGTGCCAGCAGCTGGGGAGGGGTCAATCAGCCCCAGCATTTT. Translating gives CASSWGGVNQPQHF.

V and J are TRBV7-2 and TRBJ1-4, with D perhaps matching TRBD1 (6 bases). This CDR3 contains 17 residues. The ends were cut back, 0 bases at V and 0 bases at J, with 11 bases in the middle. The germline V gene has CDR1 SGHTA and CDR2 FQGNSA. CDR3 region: CASSLAGAGTTNEKLFF. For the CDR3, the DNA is TGTGCCAGCAGCTTAGCGGGGGCAGGTACAACTAATGAAAAACTGTTTTTT.

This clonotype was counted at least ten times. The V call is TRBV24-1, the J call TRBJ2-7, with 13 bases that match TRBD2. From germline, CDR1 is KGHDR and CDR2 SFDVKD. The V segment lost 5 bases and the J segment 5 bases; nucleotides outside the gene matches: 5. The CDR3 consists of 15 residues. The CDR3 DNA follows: TGTGCCACCAGTGCAGGTGGACTAGCGGGAGACGAGCAGTACTTC. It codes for CATSAGGLAGDEQYF.

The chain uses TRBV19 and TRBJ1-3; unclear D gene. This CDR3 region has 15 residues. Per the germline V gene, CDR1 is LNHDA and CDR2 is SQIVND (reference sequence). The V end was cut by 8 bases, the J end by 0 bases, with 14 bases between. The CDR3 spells CASGRLRSSGNTIYF. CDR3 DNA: TGTGCCAGTGGACGCCTCCGCAGCTCTGGAAACACCATATATTTT. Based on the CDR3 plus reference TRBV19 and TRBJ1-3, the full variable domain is DGGITQSPKYLFRKEGQNVTLSCEQNLNHDAMYWYRQDPGQGLRLIYYSQIVNDFQKGDIAEGYSVSREKKESFPLTVTSAQKNPTAFYLCASGRLRSSGNTIYFGEGSWLTVV.

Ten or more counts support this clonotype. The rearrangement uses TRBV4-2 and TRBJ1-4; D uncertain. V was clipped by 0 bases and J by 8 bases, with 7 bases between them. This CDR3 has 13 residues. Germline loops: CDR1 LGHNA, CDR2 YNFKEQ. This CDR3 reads CASSQESWEKLFF. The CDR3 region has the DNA TGTGCCAGCAGCCAAGAATCGTGGGAAAAACTGTTTTTT.

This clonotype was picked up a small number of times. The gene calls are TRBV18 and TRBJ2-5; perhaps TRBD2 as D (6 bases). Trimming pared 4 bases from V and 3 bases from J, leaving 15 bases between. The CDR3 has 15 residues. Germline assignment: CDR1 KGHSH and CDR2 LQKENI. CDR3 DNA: TGTGCCAGCTCACGAGGAGGGCAGGGTGAAGAGACCCAGTACTTC. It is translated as CASSRGGQGEETQYF.

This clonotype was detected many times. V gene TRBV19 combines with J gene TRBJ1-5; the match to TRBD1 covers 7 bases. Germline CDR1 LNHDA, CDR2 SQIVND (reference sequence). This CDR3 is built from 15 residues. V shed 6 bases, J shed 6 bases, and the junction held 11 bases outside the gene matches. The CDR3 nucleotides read TGTGCCAGTAGGAGAAAGACAGGGTTCGGTCAGCCCCAGCATTTT. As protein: CASRRKTGFGQPQHF.

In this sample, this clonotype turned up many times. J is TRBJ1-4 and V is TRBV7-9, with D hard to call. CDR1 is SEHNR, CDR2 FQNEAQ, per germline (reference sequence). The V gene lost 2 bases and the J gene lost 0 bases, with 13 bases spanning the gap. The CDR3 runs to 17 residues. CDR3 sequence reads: CASSLKNIYATNEKLFF. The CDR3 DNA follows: TGTGCCAGCAGCTTAAAAAACATCTATGCAACTAATGAAAAACTGTTTTTT.

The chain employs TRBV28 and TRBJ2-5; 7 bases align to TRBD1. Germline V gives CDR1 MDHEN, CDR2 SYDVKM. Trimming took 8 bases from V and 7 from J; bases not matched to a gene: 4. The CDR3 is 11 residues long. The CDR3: CASGAGGTQYF. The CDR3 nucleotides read TGTGCCAGCGGAGCAGGGGGGACCCAGTACTTC.

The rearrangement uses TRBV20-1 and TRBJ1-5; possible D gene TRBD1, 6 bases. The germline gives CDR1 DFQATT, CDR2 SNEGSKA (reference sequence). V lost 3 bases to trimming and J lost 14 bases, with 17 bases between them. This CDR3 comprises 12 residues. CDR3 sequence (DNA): TGCAGTGCTAGGCTAGCGGGGGGCTACGAGCATTTT. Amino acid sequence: CSARLAGGYEHF.

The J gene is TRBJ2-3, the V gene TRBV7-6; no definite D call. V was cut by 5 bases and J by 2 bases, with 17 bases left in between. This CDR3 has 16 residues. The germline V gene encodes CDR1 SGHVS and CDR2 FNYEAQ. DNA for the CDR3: TGTGCCAGCAGCCCCCGCCGGCTAGATCCCACAGATACGCAGTATTTT. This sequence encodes CASSPRRLDPTDTQYF.

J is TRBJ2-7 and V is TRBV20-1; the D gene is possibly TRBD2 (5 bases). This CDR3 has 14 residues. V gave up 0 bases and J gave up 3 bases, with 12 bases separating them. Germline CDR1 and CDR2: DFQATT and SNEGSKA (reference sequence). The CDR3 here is CSARDQGLNYEQYF. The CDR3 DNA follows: TGCAGTGCTAGAGATCAAGGACTCAACTACGAGCAGTACTTC.

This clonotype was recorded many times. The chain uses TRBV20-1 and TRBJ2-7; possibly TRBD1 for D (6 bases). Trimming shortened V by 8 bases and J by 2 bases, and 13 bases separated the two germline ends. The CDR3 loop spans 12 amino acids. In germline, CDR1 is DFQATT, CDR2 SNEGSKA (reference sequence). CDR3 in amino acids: CSPRQAAYEQYF. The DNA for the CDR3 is TGCAGTCCTCGACAGGCGGCCTACGAGCAGTACTTC.